Below, 24 T cell receptor beta chains from the same sample are listed, as sequenced in a study of blood T cells in healthy people across ages. Using a J-beta primer mix together with a sample-barcoded 5' primer, a second PCR was run for about 6 to 12 cycles. One entry per CDR3 protein results from TCRdb running MiXCR on the 5' RACE reads. The sample includes 1.2 million to 1.5 million distinct CDR3 sequences, approximately 63% of them seen just once. Source material: blood. These receptors came from a man aged 18 to 29 in good health.

V usage is TRBV4-1 and J usage is TRBJ2-1, with D unclear. Trimming removed 10 bases at V and 0 bases at J, with 16 bases between. The CDR3 has 15 residues. Germline CDR1 reads MGHRA; CDR2 reads YSYEKL. The CDR3 reads CAIGHVSSSYNEQFF. CDR3 nucleotide sequence: TGCGCCATCGGCCACGTATCAAGCTCCTACAATGAGCAGTTCTTC.

This clonotype was counted between two and nine times. The J gene is TRBJ2-5, the V gene TRBV10-3; D may be TRBD1 (5 bases). The J call is doubtful: the DNA matches TRBJ2-7 better. Germline V lookup: CDR1 ENHRY, CDR2 SYGVKD. This CDR3 comprises 11 residues. CDR3 loop: CAISQGSEQYF. The CDR3 DNA reads as TGTGCCATCAGTCAGGGTAGCGAGCAGTACTTC.

This rearrangement joins TRBV4-1 to TRBJ2-2; 10 bases align to TRBD2. Germline CDR1 and CDR2: MGHRA and YSYEKL. V was pared by 0 bases and J by 2 bases, with 6 bases of the junction left unmatched. CDR3 length: 18 amino acids. This CDR3 reads CASSQDPAGGINTGELFF. CDR3 nucleotide sequence: TGCGCCAGCAGCCAAGATCCAGCGGGAGGGATAAACACCGGGGAGCTGTTTTTT.

The genes are TRBV10-2 and TRBJ2-1, with 8 nucleotides matching TRBD2. The CDR3 is 13 amino acids. Germline assignment: CDR1 WSHSY and CDR2 SAAADI. The V segment lost 8 bases and the J segment 10 bases; nucleotides outside the gene matches: 10. CDR3 DNA sequence: TGCGCCAGCCGGGGGGGGATTACCTACGAGCAGTTCTTC. Protein: CASRGGITYEQFF.

The rearrangement uses TRBV20-1 and TRBJ2-7; TRBD1 matches at 11 bases. With 1 base clipped from V and 5 bases from J, the junction kept 10 bases outside the gene matches. Germline V gene lookup returns CDR1 DFQATT and CDR2 SNEGSKA (reference sequence). This CDR3 is built from 16 residues. The CDR3 loop is CSARGSDGQGAHEQYF. Here the CDR3 DNA reads TGCAGTGCTAGAGGTTCTGACGGACAGGGGGCCCACGAGCAGTACTTC.

DNA of the CDR3: TGTGCCAGCAGTCCCCTCGGGACAGCAGGCTACACCTTC. The encoded protein is CASSPLGTAGYTF. This chain links TRBV27 with TRBJ1-2; TRBD1 matches at 7 bases. The CDR3 is made up of 13 amino acids. The ends lost 5 bases at V and 8 bases at J; junction bases unmatched: 8. The germline V gene has CDR1 MNHEY and CDR2 SMNVEV (reference sequence).

The CDR3 bases are TGCAGTGGAATAAGCAGGGAAACTGAAGCTTTCTTT. Its protein product is CSGISRETEAFF. This sequence joins TRBV20-1 and TRBJ1-1; tentatively, D is TRBD1 (5 bases). CDR1 and CDR2 (germline): DFQATT, SNEGSKA (reference sequence). V shed 7 bases and J shed 5 bases, with 14 bases lying between them. The CDR3 totals 12 residues.

This clonotype has only a few counts. The V call is TRBV20-1, the J call TRBJ1-1; D is perhaps TRBD1 (5 bases). The CDR3 spans 13 residues. The V end was cut by 0 bases, the J end by 1 base, with 6 bases between. Germline values: CDR1 DFQATT, CDR2 SNEGSKA (reference sequence). CDR3 protein: CSAREGANTEAFF. For the CDR3, the DNA is TGCAGTGCTAGAGAAGGGGCGAACACTGAAGCTTTCTTT.

CDR3 DNA: TGTGCCAGCAGTGATCGGGGGGGGTCCTCTTACAATGAGCAGTTCTTC. It is translated as CASSDRGGSSYNEQFF. V gene TRBV25-1 combines with J gene TRBJ2-1; 8 bases align to TRBD2. Looked up from germline, CDR1 is MGHDK and CDR2 is SYGVNS. The trim removed 3 bases at V and 4 bases at J, leaving 8 bases unmatched. The CDR3 is made up of 16 amino acids.

V is TRBV20-1 and J is TRBJ2-5; no reliable D call. The CDR3 runs to 10 residues. Germline CDR1 and CDR2: DFQATT and SNEGSKA (reference sequence). The V gene lost 7 bases and the J gene lost 5 bases, with 8 bases spanning the gap. The CDR3 DNA is TGCAGTGAGGAAAGGGAGACCCAGTACTTC. This translates into CSEERETQYF.

The chain combines TRBV20-1 with TRBJ2-1; 11 bases are a match to TRBD2. CDR1 DFQATT and CDR2 SNEGSKA come from the germline V gene (reference sequence). Germline trimming cut 6 bases from V and 0 bases from J; bases unmatched to any gene: 4. CDR3 length: 15 amino acids. CDR3 DNA: TGCAGTGCCAGGGGACTAGCGGACTCCTACAATGAGCAGTTCTTC. Translating gives CSARGLADSYNEQFF.

The V gene is TRBV24-1, the J gene TRBJ2-1; TRBD1 agrees at 9 bases. This CDR3 is 15 amino acids long. From germline, CDR1 is KGHDR and CDR2 SFDVKD. V shed 4 bases and J 4 bases; nucleotides not matched to a gene: 4. The DNA for the CDR3 is TGTGCCACCAGTGAATCCGGGACAGGGTACAATGAGCAGTTCTTC. It yields the protein CATSESGTGYNEQFF.

This chain links TRBV20-1 with TRBJ1-1; D gene unclear. CDR3 length equals 10 residues. V lost 7 bases, J lost 5 bases, and 8 bases lay in between. CDR1 is DFQATT and CDR2 is SNEGSKA in the germline V gene (reference sequence). The CDR3 protein is CSGGGTEAFF. The CDR3 DNA reads as TGCAGTGGGGGAGGGACTGAAGCTTTCTTT.

This sequence joins TRBV27 and TRBJ2-1; D might be TRBD2 (6 bases). Trimming removed 6 bases from V and 10 bases from J, with 22 bases in between. The CDR3 totals 15 residues. Germline lookup yields CDR1 MNHEY and CDR2 SMNVEV (reference sequence). CDR3 in amino acids: CASRKLGDSTYEQFF. CDR3 bases: TGTGCCAGCAGGAAGTTGGGGGACTCAACCTACGAGCAGTTCTTC.

The gene calls are TRBV4-1 and TRBJ1-4; a possible D gene is TRBD1 (5 bases). The germline CDR1 and CDR2 sequences are MGHRA and YSYEKL. V was shortened by 3 bases and J by 6 bases, with 14 bases between the two germline ends. This CDR3 has 15 residues. CDR3 in amino acids: CASSHPGGFDEKLFF. CDR3 bases: TGCGCCAGCAGCCATCCCGGGGGGTTTGATGAAAAACTGTTTTTT.

V usage is TRBV20-1 and J usage is TRBJ2-3; TRBD2 matches at 11 bases. Germline V lookup: CDR1 DFQATT, CDR2 SNEGSKA (reference sequence). Losses at the gene ends were 2 bases for V and 2 bases for J; bases not matched to a gene: 6. The CDR3 has 16 amino acids. Here the CDR3 reads CSARRGTSGFTDTQYF. The CDR3, as DNA: TGCAGTGCTAGACGTGGGACTAGCGGATTCACAGATACGCAGTATTTT.

The V and J genes are TRBV10-3 and TRBJ1-5; D not resolved. V was cut by 4 bases and J by 4 bases, with 14 bases left in between. CDR3 length equals 15 residues. Germline values: CDR1 ENHRY, CDR2 SYGVKD. Written as DNA, the CDR3 is TGTGCCATCAGTGGGGCAACGATTGGAAATCAGCCCCAGCATTTT. It encodes CAISGATIGNQPQHF.

CDR3 DNA: TGTGCCAGCAGCCCTCATACTACGGTCTACAATGAGCAGTTCTTC. It is translated as CASSPHTTVYNEQFF. V is TRBV3-1 and J is TRBJ2-1; D not certain. The CDR3 totals 15 residues. Germline assignment: CDR1 LGHDT and CDR2 YNNKEL (reference sequence). The ends were cut back, 4 bases at V and 3 bases at J, with 13 bases in the middle.

DNA of the CDR3: TGTGCTAGTGGTCCGGTAGGGGCTGGGGCCAACGTCCTGACTTTC. This gives the protein CASGPVGAGANVLTF. The V gene is TRBV12-5, the J gene TRBJ2-6; D may be TRBD1 (5 bases). The V and J ends lost 5 bases and 2 bases respectively, with 10 bases between them. Germline values: CDR1 LGHNT, CDR2 FRNRAP. The CDR3 runs 15 residues.

This sequence joins TRBV20-1 and TRBJ2-1; D is ambiguous. The V gene lost 6 bases and the J gene lost 6 bases, with 12 bases spanning the gap. The CDR3 covers 12 residues. The germline V gene encodes CDR1 DFQATT and CDR2 SNEGSKA (reference sequence). The CDR3 DNA reads as TGCAGTGCACCCTCCCCTAGCAATGAGCAGTTCTTC. Protein product: CSAPSPSNEQFF.

This chain uses TRBV10-3 with TRBJ1-2; 7 bases line up with TRBD1. This CDR3 is 15 amino acids long. CDR1 and CDR2 (germline): ENHRY, SYGVKD. The trim removed 0 bases at V and 7 bases at J, leaving 8 bases unmatched. This CDR3 is CAISESTLGDSGYTF. DNA of the CDR3: TGTGCCATCAGTGAGTCGACTCTAGGGGACAGTGGCTACACCTTC.

V gene TRBV20-1 combines with J gene TRBJ1-5; D call uncertain. The CDR3 has 12 amino acids. The germline V gene encodes CDR1 DFQATT and CDR2 SNEGSKA (reference sequence). V was trimmed by 5 bases and J by 10 bases, leaving 15 bases between them. Written as DNA, the CDR3 is TGCAGTGCTTGTGATGAACCTACTCCCCAGCATTTT. The encoded protein is CSACDEPTPQHF.

The chain uses TRBV5-5 and TRBJ2-7; TRBD1 or TRBD2 may be the D gene (7 bases each). The length of the CDR3 is 15 residues. CDR1 and CDR2 (germline): SGHKS, YYEKEE (reference sequence). The V gene lost 6 bases and the J gene lost 1 base, with 17 bases spanning the gap. For the CDR3, the DNA is TGTGCCAGCACCCTTAGAGCGGGACAGTCCTACGAGCAGTACTTC. This encodes CASTLRAGQSYEQYF.

This chain links TRBV4-1 with TRBJ2-4, with D hard to call. The closer fit of TRBJ2-7 to the DNA end suggests the J call may be wrong. Germline V gene lookup returns CDR1 MGHRA and CDR2 YSYEKL. The CDR3 is 15 amino acids. The CDR3 coding sequence is TGCGCCAGCAGGGCAAGCGTGGCGACCGTCTACGAGCAGTACTTC. It specifies CASRASVATVYEQYF.